This T cell receptor (beta chain) comes out of a study of blood T cell repertoires in COVID-19. Repertoires were generated with immunoSEQ multiplex PCR, while TCRdb's copy carries only in-frame clones and drops some. The table includes about 150,000 clones, 65% to 90% detected once. This CDR3 is built from 17 residues. V lost 5 bases, J lost 0 bases, and 14 bases lay in between. CDR1 is SGHAT, CDR2 FQNNGV, per germline. The sequenced sample was peripheral blood. The sequence was obtained from an older woman with COVID-19, enrolled during active disease. The chain has TRBV11-2 and TRBJ2-6; D perhaps matches TRBD1 (5 bases). In nucleotides, the CDR3 is TGTGCCAGCAGCGCATGGACATTTAGCTCTGGGGCCAACGTCCTGACTTTC. This codes for CASSAWTFSSGANVLTF.